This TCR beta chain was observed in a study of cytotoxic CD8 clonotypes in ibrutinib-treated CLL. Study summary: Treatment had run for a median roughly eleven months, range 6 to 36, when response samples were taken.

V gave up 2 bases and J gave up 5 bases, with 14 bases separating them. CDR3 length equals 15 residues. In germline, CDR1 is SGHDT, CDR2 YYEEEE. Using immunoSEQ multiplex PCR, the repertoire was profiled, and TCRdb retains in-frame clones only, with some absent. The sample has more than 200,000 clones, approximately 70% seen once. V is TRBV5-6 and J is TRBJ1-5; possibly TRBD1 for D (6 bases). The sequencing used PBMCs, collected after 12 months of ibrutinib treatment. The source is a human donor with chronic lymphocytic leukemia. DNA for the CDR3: TGTGCCAGCAGCTTTTCCGTCAGGGGAGATCAGCCCCAGCATTTT. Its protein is CASSFSVRGDQPQHF.